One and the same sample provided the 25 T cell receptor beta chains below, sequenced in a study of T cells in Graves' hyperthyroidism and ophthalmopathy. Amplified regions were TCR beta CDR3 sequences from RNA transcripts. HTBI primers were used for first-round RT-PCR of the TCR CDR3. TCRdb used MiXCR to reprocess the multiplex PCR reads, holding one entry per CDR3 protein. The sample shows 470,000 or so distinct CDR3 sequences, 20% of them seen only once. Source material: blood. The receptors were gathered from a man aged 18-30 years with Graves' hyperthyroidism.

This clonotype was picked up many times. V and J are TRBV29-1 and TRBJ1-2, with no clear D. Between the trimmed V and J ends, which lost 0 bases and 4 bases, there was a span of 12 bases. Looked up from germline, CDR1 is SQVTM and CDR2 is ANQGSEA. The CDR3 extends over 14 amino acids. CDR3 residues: CSVEEDEGLYGYTF. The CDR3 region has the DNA TGCAGCGTTGAAGAGGATGAAGGACTCTATGGCTACACCTTC.

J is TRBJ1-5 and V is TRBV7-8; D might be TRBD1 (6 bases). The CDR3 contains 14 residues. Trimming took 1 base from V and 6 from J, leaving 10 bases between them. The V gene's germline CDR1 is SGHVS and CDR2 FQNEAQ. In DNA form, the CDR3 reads TGTGCCAGCAGCTTAGAGGGGGGCTCTCAGCCCCAGCATTTT. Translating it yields CASSLEGGSQPQHF.

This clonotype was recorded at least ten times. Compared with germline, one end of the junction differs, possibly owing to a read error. The CDR3 DNA reads TGCAGTGCTCGAGACCCCGCCTCCTATGGCTACACCTTC. This sequence encodes CSARDPASYGYTF. The chain employs TRBV20-1 and TRBJ1-2; no clear D. This CDR3 region has 13 residues. From germline, CDR1 is DFQATT and CDR2 SNEGSKA (reference sequence).

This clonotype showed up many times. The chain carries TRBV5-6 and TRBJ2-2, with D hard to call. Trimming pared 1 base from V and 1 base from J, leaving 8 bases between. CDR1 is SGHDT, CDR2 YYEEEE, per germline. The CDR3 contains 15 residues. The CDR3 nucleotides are TGTGCCAGCAGCTTGAGGCTGGGGAACACCGGGGAGCTGTTTTTT. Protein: CASSLRLGNTGELFF.

Here the CDR3 DNA reads TGTGCCAGCAGTCCCGCCGCATCACCCCTCCACTTT. Protein sequence: CASSPAASPLHF. The V gene is TRBV6-2 or TRBV6-3, the J gene TRBJ1-6; D unclear. Germline CDR1 and CDR2: MNHEY and SVGEGT. Trimming shortened V by 5 bases and J by 10 bases, and 9 bases separated the two germline ends. The CDR3 spans 12 residues.

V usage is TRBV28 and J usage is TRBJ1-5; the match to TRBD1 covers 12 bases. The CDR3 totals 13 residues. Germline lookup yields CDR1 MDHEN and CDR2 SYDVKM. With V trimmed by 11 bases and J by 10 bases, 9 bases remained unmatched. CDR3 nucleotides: TGTGCCGGGGGGGGGACAGGGGGCCTTCCCCAGCATTTT. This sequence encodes CAGGGTGGLPQHF.

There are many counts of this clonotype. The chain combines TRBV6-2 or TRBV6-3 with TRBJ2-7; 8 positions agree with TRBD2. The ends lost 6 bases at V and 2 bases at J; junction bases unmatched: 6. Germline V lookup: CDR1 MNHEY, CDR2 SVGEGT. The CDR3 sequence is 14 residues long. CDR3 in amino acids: CASSQTGGTYEQYF. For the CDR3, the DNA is TGTGCCAGCAGCCAGACGGGGGGGACCTACGAGCAGTACTTC.

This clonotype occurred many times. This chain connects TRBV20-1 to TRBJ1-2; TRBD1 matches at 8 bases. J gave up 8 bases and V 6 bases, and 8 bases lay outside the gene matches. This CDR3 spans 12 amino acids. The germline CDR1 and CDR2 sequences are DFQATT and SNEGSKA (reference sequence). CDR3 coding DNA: TGCAGTGCCAAGGACAGGGCTATGGGCTACACCTTC. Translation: CSAKDRAMGYTF.

The DNA of the CDR3 is TGTGCCAGCAGCCCCCGTTTCTCAGGGGACAAAAACATTCAGTACTTC. Translated, it gives CASSPRFSGDKNIQYF. The rearrangement uses TRBV28 and TRBJ2-4; the D gene is possibly TRBD1 (6 bases). The CDR3 runs to 16 residues. CDR1 is MDHEN and CDR2 is SYDVKM in the germline V gene. Trimming left V 6 bases short and J 3 bases short, with 18 bases between.

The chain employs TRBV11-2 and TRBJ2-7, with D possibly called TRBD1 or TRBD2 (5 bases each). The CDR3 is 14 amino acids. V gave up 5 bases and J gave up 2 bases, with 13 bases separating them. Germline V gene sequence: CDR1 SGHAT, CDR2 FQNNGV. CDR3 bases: TGTGCCAGCAGCATCTTGCAGGGACCCTACGAGCAGTACTTC. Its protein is CASSILQGPYEQYF.

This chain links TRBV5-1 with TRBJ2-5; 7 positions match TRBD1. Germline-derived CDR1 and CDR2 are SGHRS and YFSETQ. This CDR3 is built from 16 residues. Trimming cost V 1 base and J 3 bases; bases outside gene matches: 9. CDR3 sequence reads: CASSLIRDRLEETQYF. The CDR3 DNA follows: TGCGCCAGCAGCTTGATCCGGGACAGATTAGAAGAGACCCAGTACTTC.

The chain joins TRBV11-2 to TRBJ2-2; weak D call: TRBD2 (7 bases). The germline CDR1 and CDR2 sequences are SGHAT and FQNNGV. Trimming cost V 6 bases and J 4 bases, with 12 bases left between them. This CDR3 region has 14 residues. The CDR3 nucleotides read TGTGCCAGCAGTGACGGGGGGCCCACCGGGGAGCTGTTTTTT. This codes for CASSDGGPTGELFF. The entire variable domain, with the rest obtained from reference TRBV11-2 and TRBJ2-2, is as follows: EAGVAQSPRYKIIEKRQSVAFWCNPISGHATLYWYQQILGQGPKLLIQFQNNGVVDDSQLPKDRFSAERLKGVDSTLKIQPAKLEDSAVYLCASSDGGPTGELFFGEGSRLTVL.

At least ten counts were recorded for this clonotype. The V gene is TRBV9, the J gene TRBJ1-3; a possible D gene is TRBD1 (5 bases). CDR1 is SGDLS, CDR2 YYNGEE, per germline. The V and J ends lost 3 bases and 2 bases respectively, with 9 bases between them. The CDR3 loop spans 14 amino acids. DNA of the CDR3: TGTGCCAGCAGCGCCGGACAAACTGGAAACACCATATATTTT. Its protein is CASSAGQTGNTIYF.

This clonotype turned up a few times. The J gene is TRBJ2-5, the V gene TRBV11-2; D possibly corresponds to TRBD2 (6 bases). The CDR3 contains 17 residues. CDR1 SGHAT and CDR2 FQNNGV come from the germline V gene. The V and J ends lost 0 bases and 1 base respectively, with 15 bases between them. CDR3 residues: CASSLEKPRGSQETQYF. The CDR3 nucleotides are TGTGCCAGCAGCTTAGAAAAGCCCCGGGGGTCCCAAGAGACCCAGTACTTC.

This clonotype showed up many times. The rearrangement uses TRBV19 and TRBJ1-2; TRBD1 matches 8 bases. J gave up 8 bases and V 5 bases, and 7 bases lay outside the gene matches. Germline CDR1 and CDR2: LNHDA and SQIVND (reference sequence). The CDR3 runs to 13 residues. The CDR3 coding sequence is TGTGCCAGTAGTCCTCGGACAGGGACAGGCTACACCTTC. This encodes CASSPRTGTGYTF.

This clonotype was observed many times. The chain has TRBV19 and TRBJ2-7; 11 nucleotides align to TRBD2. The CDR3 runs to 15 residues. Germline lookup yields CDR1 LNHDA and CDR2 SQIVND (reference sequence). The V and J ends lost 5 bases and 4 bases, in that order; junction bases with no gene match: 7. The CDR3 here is CASSFSGTSGYEQYF. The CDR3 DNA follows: TGTGCCAGTAGTTTCTCCGGGACTAGCGGATACGAGCAGTACTTC.

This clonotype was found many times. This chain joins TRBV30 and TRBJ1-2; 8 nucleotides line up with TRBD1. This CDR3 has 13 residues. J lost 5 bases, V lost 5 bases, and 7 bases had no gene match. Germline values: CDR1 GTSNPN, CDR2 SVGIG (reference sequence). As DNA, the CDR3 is TGTGCCTGGGGCCCCGACAGGGGTTATGGCTACACCTTC. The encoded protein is CAWGPDRGYGYTF.

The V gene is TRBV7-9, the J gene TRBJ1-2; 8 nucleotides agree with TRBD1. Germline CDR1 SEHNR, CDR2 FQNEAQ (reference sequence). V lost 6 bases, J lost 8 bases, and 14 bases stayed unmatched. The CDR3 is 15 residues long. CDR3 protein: CASSPLPTGAEGYTF. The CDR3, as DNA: TGTGCCAGCAGTCCATTACCGACAGGGGCGGAAGGCTACACCTTC.

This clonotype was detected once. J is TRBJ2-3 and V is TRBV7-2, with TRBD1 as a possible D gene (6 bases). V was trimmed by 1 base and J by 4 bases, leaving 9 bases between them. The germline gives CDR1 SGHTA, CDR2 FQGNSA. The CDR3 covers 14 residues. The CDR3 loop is CASSLVAGADTQYF. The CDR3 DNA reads TGTGCCAGCAGCTTAGTTGCAGGGGCAGATACGCAGTATTTT.

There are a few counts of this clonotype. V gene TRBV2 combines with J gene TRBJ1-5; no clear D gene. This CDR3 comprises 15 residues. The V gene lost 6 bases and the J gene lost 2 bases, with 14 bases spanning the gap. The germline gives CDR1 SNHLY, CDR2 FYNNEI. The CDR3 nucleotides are TGTGCCAGCAGCGACCGGGGAGGTCGCAATCAGCCCCAGCATTTT. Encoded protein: CASSDRGGRNQPQHF.

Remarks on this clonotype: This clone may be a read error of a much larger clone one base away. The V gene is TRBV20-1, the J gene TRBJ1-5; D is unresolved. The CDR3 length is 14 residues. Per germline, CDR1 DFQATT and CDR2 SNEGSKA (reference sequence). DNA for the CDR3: TGCAGTGTTAGATTCGCGACCACCAAGCAGCCCCAGCATTTT. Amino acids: CSVRFATTKQPQHF.

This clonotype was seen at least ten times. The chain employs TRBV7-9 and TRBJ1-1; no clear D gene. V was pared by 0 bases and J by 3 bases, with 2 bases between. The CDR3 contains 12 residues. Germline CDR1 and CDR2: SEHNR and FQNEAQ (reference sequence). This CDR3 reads CASSLAYTEAFF. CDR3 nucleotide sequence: TGTGCCAGCAGCTTAGCCTACACTGAAGCTTTCTTT.

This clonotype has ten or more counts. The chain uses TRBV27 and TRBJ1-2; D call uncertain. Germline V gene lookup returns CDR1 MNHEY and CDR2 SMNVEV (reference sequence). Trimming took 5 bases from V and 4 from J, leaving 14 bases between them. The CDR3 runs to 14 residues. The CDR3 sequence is CASSASAERYGYTF. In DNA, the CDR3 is TGTGCCAGCAGTGCCTCAGCCGAGCGCTATGGCTACACCTTC.

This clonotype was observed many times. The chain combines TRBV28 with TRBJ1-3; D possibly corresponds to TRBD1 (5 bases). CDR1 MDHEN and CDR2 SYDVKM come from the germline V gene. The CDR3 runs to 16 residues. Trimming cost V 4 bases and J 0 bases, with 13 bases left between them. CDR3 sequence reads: CASSSGTENSGNTIYF. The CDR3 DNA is TGTGCCAGCAGTTCCGGGACGGAAAACTCTGGAAACACCATATATTTT.

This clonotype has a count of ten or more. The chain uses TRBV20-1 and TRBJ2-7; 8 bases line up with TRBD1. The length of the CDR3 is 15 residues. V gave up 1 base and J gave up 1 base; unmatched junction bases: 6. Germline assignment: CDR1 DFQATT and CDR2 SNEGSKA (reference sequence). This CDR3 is CSARVRTGWSYEQYF. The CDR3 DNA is TGCAGTGCTAGAGTCAGGACAGGGTGGTCCTACGAGCAGTACTTC.